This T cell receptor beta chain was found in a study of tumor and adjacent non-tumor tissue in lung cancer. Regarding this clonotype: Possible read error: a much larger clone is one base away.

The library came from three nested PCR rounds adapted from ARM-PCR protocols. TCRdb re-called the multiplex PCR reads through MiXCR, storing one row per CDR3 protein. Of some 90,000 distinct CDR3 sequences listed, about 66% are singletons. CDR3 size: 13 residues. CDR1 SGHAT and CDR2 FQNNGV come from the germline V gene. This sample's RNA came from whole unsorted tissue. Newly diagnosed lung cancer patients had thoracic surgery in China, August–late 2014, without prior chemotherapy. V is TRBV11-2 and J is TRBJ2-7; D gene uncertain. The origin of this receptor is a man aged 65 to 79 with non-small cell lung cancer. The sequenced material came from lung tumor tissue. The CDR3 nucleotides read TGTGCCAGCAACTTAGATCGAGTTTACGAGCAGTACTTC. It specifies CASNLDRVYEQYF. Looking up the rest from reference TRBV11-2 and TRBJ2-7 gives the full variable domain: EAGVAQSPRYKIIEKRQSVAFWCNPISGHATLYWYQQILGQGPKLLIQFQNNGVVDDSQLPKDRFSAERLKGVDSTLKIQPAKLEDSAVYLCASNLDRVYEQYFGPGTRLTVT.